The rows below give T cell receptor beta chains drawn from one sample of a study of cytomegalovirus exposure and HLA in healthy donors. Repertoires were generated with immunoSEQ multiplex PCR, while TCRdb's copy carries only in-frame clones and drops some. The sample gives 150,000 to 200,000 clones, approximately 85% of which show up once; approximately 2.1% is in the top ten. Material: PBMCs. Receptors originate from a woman in her forties or fifties in good health and CMV-seronegative. Each CDR3 is given without its conserved first and last residue. Each record gives: V gene, CDR3 length, clone size, J gene, CDR3 protein. Clone size appears in some rows only: once, few, many, or a class for an expanded clone.

V gene: TRBV29-1
CDR3 length: 12
clone size: -
J gene: TRBJ1-2
CDR3 protein: SAEPAGGAHGYT

V gene: TRBV27
CDR3 length: 13
clone size: -
J gene: TRBJ1-5
CDR3 protein: ASSLSRQLNQPQH

V gene: TRBV6-5
CDR3 length: 13
clone size: -
J gene: TRBJ2-2
CDR3 protein: ASTRGVGATGELF

V gene: TRBV5-4
CDR3 length: 14
clone size: -
J gene: TRBJ2-3
CDR3 protein: ASSEREGSYTDTQY

V gene: TRBV15
CDR3 length: 13
clone size: -
J gene: TRBJ2-7
CDR3 protein: ATSRATSGKYEQY

V gene: TRBV9
CDR3 length: 16
clone size: -
J gene: TRBJ2-3
CDR3 protein: ASSITGGLAGGPNTQY

V gene: TRBV6-1
CDR3 length: 15
clone size: -
J gene: TRBJ2-3
CDR3 protein: ASSEHLAGGPTDTQY

V gene: TRBV6-1
CDR3 length: 14
clone size: -
J gene: TRBJ2-3
CDR3 protein: ASSVRTGVGTDTQY

V gene: TRBV6-4
CDR3 length: 15
clone size: -
J gene: TRBJ2-1
CDR3 protein: ASSPTEGLGSYNEQF

V gene: TRBV5-1
CDR3 length: 16
clone size: -
J gene: TRBJ2-5
CDR3 protein: ASSWRAGTGGPQETQY

V gene: TRBV6-5
CDR3 length: 11
clone size: -
J gene: TRBJ2-5
CDR3 protein: ASNPGRKETQY

V gene: TRBV6-6
CDR3 length: 9
clone size: -
J gene: TRBJ2-5
CDR3 protein: ASSQGETQY

V gene: TRBV2
CDR3 length: 12
clone size: -
J gene: TRBJ2-5
CDR3 protein: ASSEAGRTETQY

V gene: TRBV7-2
CDR3 length: 15
clone size: -
J gene: TRBJ2-5
CDR3 protein: ASSPRRTGLGEETQY

V gene: TRBV6-1
CDR3 length: 12
clone size: -
J gene: TRBJ2-1
CDR3 protein: ATRDTLSYNEQF

V gene: TRBV27
CDR3 length: 14
clone size: -
J gene: TRBJ2-1
CDR3 protein: ASSSPMTSGSNEQF

V gene: TRBV28
CDR3 length: 13
clone size: -
J gene: TRBJ1-1
CDR3 protein: ASRRRGSMNTEAF

V gene: TRBV10-1
CDR3 length: 12
clone size: -
J gene: TRBJ2-7
CDR3 protein: ASSAGTSGYEQY

V gene: TRBV27
CDR3 length: 15
clone size: few
J gene: TRBJ1-5
CDR3 protein: ASSLSRSVYSNQPQH

V gene: TRBV9
CDR3 length: 14
clone size: -
J gene: TRBJ1-4
CDR3 protein: ASSSRQGATNEKLF

V gene: TRBV9
CDR3 length: 17
clone size: once
J gene: TRBJ2-7
CDR3 protein: ASSEGLAGGFPRSYEQY

V gene: TRBV5-4
CDR3 length: 13
clone size: -
J gene: TRBJ2-5
CDR3 protein: ASSIGLAGSETQY

V gene: TRBV2
CDR3 length: 12
clone size: -
J gene: TRBJ2-1
CDR3 protein: ASSLGTSRYEQF

V gene: TRBV10-2
CDR3 length: 14
clone size: -
J gene: TRBJ2-1
CDR3 protein: ASRIAGGSGYNEQF

V gene: TRBV6-5
CDR3 length: 11
clone size: -
J gene: TRBJ1-5
CDR3 protein: ASSSTSNQPQH

V gene: TRBV5-4
CDR3 length: 11
clone size: -
J gene: TRBJ2-7
CDR3 protein: ASRAGTSDEQY

V gene: TRBV6-5
CDR3 length: 14
clone size: -
J gene: TRBJ1-5
CDR3 protein: ASSYSGTGLNQPQH

V gene: TRBV29-1
CDR3 length: 19
clone size: -
J gene: TRBJ2-1
CDR3 protein: SVISTPSSGGSRGAYNEQF

V gene: TRBV19
CDR3 length: 10
clone size: -
J gene: TRBJ1-2
CDR3 protein: ASSTHRVGYT

V gene: TRBV28
CDR3 length: 11
clone size: -
J gene: TRBJ2-2
CDR3 protein: ASSSSNTGELF

V gene: TRBV14
CDR3 length: 14
clone size: -
J gene: TRBJ1-2
CDR3 protein: ASSPSGAITHYGYT

V gene: TRBV28
CDR3 length: 12
clone size: -
J gene: TRBJ2-1
CDR3 protein: ASTGQGRYNEQF

V gene: TRBV2
CDR3 length: 13
clone size: -
J gene: TRBJ1-2
CDR3 protein: ASSTRQGLNYGYT

V gene: TRBV28
CDR3 length: 14
clone size: -
J gene: TRBJ2-7
CDR3 protein: ATSLKRGRGPYEQY

V gene: TRBV5-5
CDR3 length: 15
clone size: -
J gene: TRBJ2-2
CDR3 protein: ASSHGTSGSGAGELF

V gene: TRBV6-1
CDR3 length: 13
clone size: -
J gene: TRBJ2-2
CDR3 protein: ASSTLAGVTGELF

V gene: TRBV27
CDR3 length: 11
clone size: -
J gene: TRBJ2-1
CDR3 protein: AGATEAGNEQF

V gene: TRBV6-5
CDR3 length: 12
clone size: once
J gene: TRBJ2-7
CDR3 protein: ASADGNRGYEQY

V gene: TRBV6-1
CDR3 length: 11
clone size: -
J gene: TRBJ1-3
CDR3 protein: ASERSSGNTIY

V gene: TRBV21-1
CDR3 length: 13
clone size: once
J gene: TRBJ1-5
CDR3 protein: ASSTPGLSGQPQH

V gene: TRBV6-1
CDR3 length: 16
clone size: once
J gene: TRBJ2-5
CDR3 protein: ASSEISPFGRSSETQY

V gene: TRBV28
CDR3 length: 11
clone size: -
J gene: TRBJ2-5
CDR3 protein: ASRTGGLETQY

V gene: TRBV7-6
CDR3 length: 13
clone size: -
J gene: TRBJ2-5
CDR3 protein: ASSLGLAVGETQY

V gene: TRBV29-1
CDR3 length: 12
clone size: -
J gene: TRBJ1-2
CDR3 protein: SAAGTKGNYGYT

V gene: TRBV5-1
CDR3 length: 12
clone size: -
J gene: TRBJ2-7
CDR3 protein: ASSPGTGGYEQY

V gene: TRBV10-2
CDR3 length: 13
clone size: -
J gene: TRBJ2-2
CDR3 protein: ASSEGGRNTGELF

V gene: TRBV7-9
CDR3 length: 12
clone size: -
J gene: TRBJ2-1
CDR3 protein: ASSLTGGPWEQF

V gene: TRBV28
CDR3 length: 11
clone size: -
J gene: TRBJ2-7
CDR3 protein: ASIQGPTYEQY

V gene: TRBV27
CDR3 length: 14
clone size: once
J gene: TRBJ1-5
CDR3 protein: ASSPQEQGWGQPQH

V gene: TRBV2
CDR3 length: 13
clone size: -
J gene: TRBJ2-7
CDR3 protein: ASSRGLAGAREQY

V gene: TRBV5-4
CDR3 length: 11
clone size: -
J gene: TRBJ2-7
CDR3 protein: ASSLTGKYEQY

V gene: TRBV6-5
CDR3 length: 13
clone size: -
J gene: TRBJ2-1
CDR3 protein: ASSYGRGGHNEQF